The 17 T cell receptor beta chains below were found in one sample sequenced in a study of T-cell reconstitution after alpha-beta-depleted transplantation in children. Unique molecular identifiers were incorporated into the prepared TCRbeta library. MiXCR was run by TCRdb on the PCR reads, yielding one entry per CDR3 protein. The data show approximately 15,000 distinct CDR3 sequences, around 5% seen once. Sequencing was performed on PBMCs, taken before TCRalphabeta/CD19-depleted stem cell transplant. These receptors were obtained from a boy under 18 with acute lymphoblastic leukemia, due to receive a stem cell transplant.

This clonotype has a count of ten or more. The rearrangement uses TRBV5-6 and TRBJ1-1, with 10 positions matching TRBD1. This CDR3 region has 16 residues. Looked up from germline, CDR1 is SGHDT and CDR2 is YYEEEE. The V and J ends lost 4 bases and 3 bases, in that order; junction bases with no gene match: 9. The CDR3 DNA reads as TGTGCCAGCAGCCCGGGACAGGGGATTTGGCACACTGAAGCTTTCTTT. It yields the protein CASSPGQGIWHTEAFF.

The sample holds many counts of this clonotype. The V gene is TRBV12-3 or TRBV12-4, the J gene TRBJ2-1; D is undetermined. The CDR3 is made up of 18 amino acids. The CDR3 here is CTRSLRFGTVSSYNEQFF. Written as DNA, the CDR3 is TGTACCCGCAGTTTAAGGTTCGGAACAGTCAGCTCCTACAATGAGCAGTTCTTC.

This clonotype is termed medium-sized. This chain connects TRBV20-1 to TRBJ2-3, with D possibly being TRBD2 (6 bases). V dropped 2 bases and J dropped 3 bases, with 12 bases sitting between them. This CDR3 contains 14 residues. Germline CDR1 is DFQATT and CDR2 is SNEGSKA (reference sequence). The CDR3 here is CSARWGRQTDTQYF. The CDR3 DNA reads as TGCAGTGCTAGATGGGGGAGGCAGACAGATACGCAGTATTTT.

This clonotype was detected many times. The J gene is TRBJ2-5, the V gene TRBV9; D is perhaps TRBD2 (6 bases). CDR3 length: 15 residues. Germline-derived CDR1 and CDR2 are SGDLS and YYNGEE. Trimming took 4 bases from V and 1 from J, leaving 14 bases between them. The CDR3, as DNA: TGTGCCAGCAGCCCGGGACTCCCGCTCCAAGAGACCCAGTACTTC. Its translation is CASSPGLPLQETQYF.

Ten or more counts support this clonotype. V usage is TRBV4-1 and J usage is TRBJ1-4; the D is unclear. V lost 1 base, J lost 8 bases, and 8 bases lay in between. Germline CDR1 reads MGHRA; CDR2 reads YSYEKL. The CDR3 is 13 amino acids. CDR3 bases: TGCGCCAGCAGCCAAGTATTAGAGGAAAAACTGTTTTTT. Translating gives CASSQVLEEKLFF.

This clonotype came up many times. The chain uses TRBV27 and TRBJ2-6; a weak D match, TRBD1 (6 bases). The CDR3 extends over 17 amino acids. The V gene's germline CDR1 is MNHEY and CDR2 SMNVEV (reference sequence). With 2 bases removed from V and 4 bases from J, the gap between germline ends came to 15 bases. CDR3 nucleotide sequence: TGTGCCAGCAGTTTACCCACAGGGCCGCGAGGGGCCAACGTCCTGACTTTC. It translates to CASSLPTGPRGANVLTF. Full variable domain (rest looked up from reference TRBV27 and TRBJ2-6): EAQVTQNPRYLITVTGKKLTVTCSQNMNHEYMSWYRQDPGLGLRQIYYSMNVEVTDKGDVPEGYKVSRKEKRNFPLILESPSPNQTSLYFCASSLPTGPRGANVLTFGAGSRLTVL.

The V and J genes are TRBV5-5 and TRBJ2-2; weak D call: TRBD1 (6 bases). The CDR3 is made up of 16 amino acids. Trimming took 4 bases from V and 4 from J, leaving 17 bases between them. Germline values: CDR1 SGHKS, CDR2 YYEKEE (reference sequence). This CDR3 reads CASSPGHLRGTGELFF. For the CDR3, the DNA is TGTGCCAGCAGCCCCGGGCACCTCAGGGGCACCGGGGAGCTGTTTTTT.

In this sample, this clonotype is medium-sized. The chain is built from TRBV12-3 or TRBV12-4 and TRBJ2-1; 10 nucleotides agree with TRBD2. CDR3 length: 15 residues. J was trimmed by 6 bases and V by 6 bases; bases with no gene match: 8. The CDR3: CASRVAGGPANEQFF. The CDR3 DNA reads as TGTGCCAGCAGGGTAGCGGGGGGCCCGGCCAATGAGCAGTTCTTC.

In its sample, this clonotype ranks as medium-sized. This rearrangement joins TRBV4-3 to TRBJ2-3; 15 bases are shared with TRBD2. CDR3 size: 17 residues. Trimming cost V 3 bases and J 7 bases; bases outside gene matches: 8. Germline CDR1 and CDR2: LGHNA and YSLEER. The CDR3, as DNA: TGCGCCAGCAGCCAGAGCGGACTAGCGGGGGGGCTATATACGCAGTATTTT. It yields the protein CASSQSGLAGGLYTQYF.

This clonotype was observed a handful of times. The chain links TRBV6-4 to TRBJ2-1, with D possibly matching TRBD1 (7 bases). Trimming removed 3 bases at V and 4 bases at J, with 13 bases between. There are 15 residues in the CDR3. Germline values: CDR1 MRHNA, CDR2 SNTAGT. CDR3 in DNA: TGTGCCAGCAGTGAACTGACAGGGACTTACAATGAGCAGTTCTTC. Residues: CASSELTGTYNEQFF.

In this sample, this clonotype turned up many times. The chain couples TRBV7-3 to TRBJ2-2, with D unresolved. Trimming stripped 2 bases from V and 5 bases from J, with 15 bases between. In germline, CDR1 is SGHTA, CDR2 FQGTGA. The CDR3 covers 16 residues. CDR3 nucleotide sequence: TGTGCCAGCAGCTTAGACCGCGCCCCAAATACCGGGGAGCTGTTTTTT. It is translated as CASSLDRAPNTGELFF.

This clonotype came up many times. The chain is built from TRBV5-4 and TRBJ1-1; D is ambiguous. The V gene's germline CDR1 is SGHNT and CDR2 YYREEE (reference sequence). The CDR3 has 16 residues. V lost 4 bases to trimming and J lost 0 bases, with 16 bases between them. CDR3 bases: TGTGCCAGCAGCCGGCCAGGTACCTTCTTGAACACTGAAGCTTTCTTT. This gives the protein CASSRPGTFLNTEAFF. The variable domain in full, with the rest retrieved from reference TRBV5-4 and TRBJ1-1, is ETGVTQSPTHLIKTRGQQVTLRCSSQSGHNTVSWYQQALGQGPQFIFQYYREEENGRGNFPPRFSGLQFPNYSSELNVNALELDDSALYLCASSRPGTFLNTEAFFGQGTRLTVV.

This clonotype showed up many times. The chain recombines TRBV3-1 with TRBJ1-5, with D hard to call. Trimming stripped 4 bases from V and 7 bases from J, with 5 bases between. The CDR3 contains 11 residues. Germline-derived CDR1 and CDR2 are LGHDT and YNNKEL (reference sequence). The CDR3 sequence: CASSPSQPQHF. In DNA, the CDR3 is TGTGCCAGCAGCCCTAGCCAGCCCCAGCATTTT.

There are many counts of this clonotype. This chain connects TRBV3-1 to TRBJ1-4; no firm D call. With 2 bases removed from V and 10 bases from J, the gap between germline ends came to 8 bases. This CDR3 comprises 12 residues. Germline CDR1 reads LGHDT; CDR2 reads YNNKEL (reference sequence). In DNA form, the CDR3 reads TGTGCCAGCAGCCAACGGTTAGGAAAACTGTTTTTT. Translating it yields CASSQRLGKLFF.

This clonotype was picked up many times. The chain carries TRBV11-2 and TRBJ2-1; D may be TRBD2 (7 bases). V lost 0 bases, J lost 2 bases, and 11 bases lay in between. This CDR3 is 16 amino acids long. Germline CDR1 and CDR2: SGHAT and FQNNGV. As DNA, the CDR3 is TGTGCCAGCAGCTTAGAGGTGCGGGGGCCCTACAATGAGCAGTTCTTC. Residues: CASSLEVRGPYNEQFF.

This clonotype was detected many times. The chain combines TRBV29-1 with TRBJ2-5; tentatively, D is TRBD1 or TRBD2 (5 bases each). Per germline, CDR1 SQVTM and CDR2 ANQGSEA. The CDR3 sequence is 14 residues long. V gave up 0 bases and J gave up 3 bases, with 11 bases separating them. The CDR3: CSVEDPGAEETQYF. The DNA of the CDR3 is TGCAGCGTTGAAGATCCCGGGGCTGAAGAGACCCAGTACTTC.

The sample holds many counts of this clonotype. This chain uses TRBV3-1 with TRBJ2-1, with D possibly being TRBD1 or TRBD2 (6 bases each). The germline gives CDR1 LGHDT, CDR2 YNNKEL (reference sequence). This CDR3 has 16 residues. The V gene lost 4 bases and the J gene lost 3 bases, with 16 bases spanning the gap. CDR3 amino acids: CASSLLGGPLYNEQFF. In DNA form, the CDR3 reads TGTGCCAGCAGCCTTTTGGGGGGCCCACTCTACAATGAGCAGTTCTTC.